This record looks at one T cell receptor beta chain sequence and its context. A few counts support this clonotype. The antigen it recognizes is unknown. Nothing much larger sits one base from this clone, and base qualities are not available. The sample belongs to a study of T cell repertoires in cytomegalovirus infection (dated by TCRdb to between 2018 and 2021). At the level of the whole study: Donor HLA type was relevant to the analysis, because carriage of CMV infection together with the matching HLA type was indicated by public TCR beta signatures.

Overall results and qualifications from the work: In both this cohort and an independent roughly 350-donor cohort, the cumulative frequency of public TCR beta family members distinguished carriers of CMV infection plus the relevant HLA type. The ex vivo response was dominated by HLA-C-restricted CMV-specific TCR beta clonotypes, which also provided the single most frequent clonotype in two of eight donors.

The instrument given in TCRdb is Illumina HiSeq 1500. The public reads were reprocessed in TCRdb via fastp at Q25 and MiXCR, keeping in-frame beta chains. CDR3 protein sequences are deduplicated, and each keeps its most common genes and DNA. In all, the sample holds 150,000 to 190,000 distinct CDR3 sequences, and about 25% of those were seen once. Together, the top ten hold approximately 10% of the sample. There are 15 amino acids in the CDR3, from cysteine to phenylalanine inclusive. The only DNA kept is the CDR3, 45 bases in frame from the first base. The V and J ends are trimmed by 5 bases and 8 bases, leaving 19 bases between them. CDR1 and CDR2, per the germline V gene, are MNHEY and SVGEGT.

The sequence was collected from a human donor in good health (CMV status not recorded). Some clones in this sample may be carry-over from other donors' samples. The V and J segments used are TRBV6-2 or TRBV6-3 and TRBJ2-1; there is no confident call for the D gene. Sequencing was performed on PBMCs. The nucleotides are TGTGCCAGCAGTGAGACCAGTCGGGTCTTGCATGAGCAGTTCTTC. This sequence encodes CASSETSRVLHEQFF.